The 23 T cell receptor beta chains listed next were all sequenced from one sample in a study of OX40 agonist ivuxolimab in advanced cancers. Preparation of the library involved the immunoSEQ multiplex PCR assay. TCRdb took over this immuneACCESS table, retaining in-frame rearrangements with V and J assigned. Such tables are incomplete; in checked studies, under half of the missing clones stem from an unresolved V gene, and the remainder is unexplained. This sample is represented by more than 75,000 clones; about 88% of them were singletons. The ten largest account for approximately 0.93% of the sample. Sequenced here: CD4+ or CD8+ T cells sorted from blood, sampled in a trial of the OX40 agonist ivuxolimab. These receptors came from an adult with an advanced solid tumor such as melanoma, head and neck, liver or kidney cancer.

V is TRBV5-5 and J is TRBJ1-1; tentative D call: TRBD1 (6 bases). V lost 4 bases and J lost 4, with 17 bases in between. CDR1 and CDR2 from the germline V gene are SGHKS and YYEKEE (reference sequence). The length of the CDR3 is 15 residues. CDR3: CASSIWDTGVTEAFF. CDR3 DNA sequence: TGTGCCAGCAGCATATGGGACACGGGGGTCACTGAAGCTTTCTTT.

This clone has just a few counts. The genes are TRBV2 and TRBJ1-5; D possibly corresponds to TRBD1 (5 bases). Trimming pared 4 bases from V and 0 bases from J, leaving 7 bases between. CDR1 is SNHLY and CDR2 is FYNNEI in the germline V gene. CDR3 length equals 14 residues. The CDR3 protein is CASSGQISNQPQHF. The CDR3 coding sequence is TGTGCCAGCAGTGGACAGATTAGCAATCAGCCCCAGCATTTT. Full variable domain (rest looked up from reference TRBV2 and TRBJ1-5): EPEVTQTPSHQVTQMGQEVILRCVPISNHLYFYWYRQILGQKVEFLVSFYNNEISEKSEIFDDQFSVERPDGSNFTLKIRSTKLEDSAMYFCASSGQISNQPQHFGDGTRLSIL.

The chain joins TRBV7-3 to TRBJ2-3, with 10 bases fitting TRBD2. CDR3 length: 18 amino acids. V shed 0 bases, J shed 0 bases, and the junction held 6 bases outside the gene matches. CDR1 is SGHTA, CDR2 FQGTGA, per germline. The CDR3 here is CASSLTGGTSASTDTQYF. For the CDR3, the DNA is TGTGCCAGCAGCTTAACAGGAGGGACTAGCGCTAGCACAGATACGCAGTATTTT.

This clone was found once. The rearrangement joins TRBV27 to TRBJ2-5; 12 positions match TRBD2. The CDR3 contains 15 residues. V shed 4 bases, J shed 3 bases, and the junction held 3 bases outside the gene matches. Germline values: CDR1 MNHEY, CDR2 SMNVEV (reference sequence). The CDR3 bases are TGTGCCAGCAGTTCTCTAGCGGGAGGGGAAGAGACCCAGTACTTC. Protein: CASSSLAGGEETQYF.

CDR3 region: CASSPSVAGGGEQFF. CDR3 nucleotide sequence: TGCGCCAGCAGTCCTTCGGTAGCGGGAGGAGGTGAGCAGTTCTTC. The chain has TRBV5-1 and TRBJ2-1; 10 bases align to TRBD2. The trim removed 5 bases at V and 9 bases at J, leaving 11 bases unmatched. Germline V lookup: CDR1 SGHRS, CDR2 YFSETQ. The CDR3 runs to 15 residues.

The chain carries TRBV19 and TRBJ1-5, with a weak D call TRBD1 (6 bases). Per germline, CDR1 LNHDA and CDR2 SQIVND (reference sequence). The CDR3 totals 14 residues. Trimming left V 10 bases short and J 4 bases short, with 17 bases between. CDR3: CATMGAGLNQPQHF. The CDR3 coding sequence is TGTGCCACCATGGGGGCGGGGCTGAATCAGCCCCAGCATTTT. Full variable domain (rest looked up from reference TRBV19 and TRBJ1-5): DGGITQSPKYLFRKEGQNVTLSCEQNLNHDAMYWYRQDPGQGLRLIYYSQIVNDFQKGDIAEGYSVSREKKESFPLTVTSAQKNPTAFYLCATMGAGLNQPQHFGDGTRLSIL.

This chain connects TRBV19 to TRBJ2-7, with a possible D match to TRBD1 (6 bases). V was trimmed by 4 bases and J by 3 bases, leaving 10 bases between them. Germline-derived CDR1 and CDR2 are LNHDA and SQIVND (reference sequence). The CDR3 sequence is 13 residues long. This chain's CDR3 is CASSTGQNYEQYF. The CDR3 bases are TGTGCCAGTAGTACTGGACAGAACTACGAGCAGTACTTC.

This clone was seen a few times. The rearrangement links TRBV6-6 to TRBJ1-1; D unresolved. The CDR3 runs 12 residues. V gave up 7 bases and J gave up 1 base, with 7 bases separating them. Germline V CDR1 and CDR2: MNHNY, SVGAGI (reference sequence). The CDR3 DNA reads TGTGCCAGCACCCTAGCGAACACTGAAGCTTTCTTT. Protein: CASTLANTEAFF.

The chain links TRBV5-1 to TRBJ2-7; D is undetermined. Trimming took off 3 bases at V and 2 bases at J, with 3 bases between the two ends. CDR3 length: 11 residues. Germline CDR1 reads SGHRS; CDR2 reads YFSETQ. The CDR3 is CASSSTYEQYF. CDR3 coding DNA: TGCGCCAGCAGCTCGACCTACGAGCAGTACTTC.

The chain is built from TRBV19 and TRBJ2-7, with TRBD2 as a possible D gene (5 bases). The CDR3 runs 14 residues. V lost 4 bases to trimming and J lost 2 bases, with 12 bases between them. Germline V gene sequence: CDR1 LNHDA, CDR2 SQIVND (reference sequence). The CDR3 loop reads CASSNSGAPYEQYF. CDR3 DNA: TGTGCCAGTAGTAACAGCGGAGCCCCCTACGAGCAGTACTTC.

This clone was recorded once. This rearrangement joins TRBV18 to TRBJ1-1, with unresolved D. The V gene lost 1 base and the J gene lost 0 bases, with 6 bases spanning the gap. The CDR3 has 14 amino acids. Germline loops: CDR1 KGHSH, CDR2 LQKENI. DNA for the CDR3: TGTGCCAGCTCACCACTGAGACTGAACACTGAAGCTTTCTTT. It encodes CASSPLRLNTEAFF.

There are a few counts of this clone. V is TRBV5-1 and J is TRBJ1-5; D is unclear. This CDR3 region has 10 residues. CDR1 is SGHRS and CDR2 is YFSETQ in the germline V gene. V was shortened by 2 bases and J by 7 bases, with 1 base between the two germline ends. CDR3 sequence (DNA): TGCGCCAGCAGCTTCCAGCCCCAGCATTTT. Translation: CASSFQPQHF.

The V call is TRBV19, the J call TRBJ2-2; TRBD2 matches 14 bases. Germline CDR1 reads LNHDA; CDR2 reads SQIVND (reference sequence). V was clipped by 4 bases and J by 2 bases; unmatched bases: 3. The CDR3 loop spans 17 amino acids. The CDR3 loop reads CASSKGLAGDNTGELFF. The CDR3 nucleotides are TGTGCCAGTAGTAAGGGACTAGCGGGGGACAACACCGGGGAGCTGTTTTTT.

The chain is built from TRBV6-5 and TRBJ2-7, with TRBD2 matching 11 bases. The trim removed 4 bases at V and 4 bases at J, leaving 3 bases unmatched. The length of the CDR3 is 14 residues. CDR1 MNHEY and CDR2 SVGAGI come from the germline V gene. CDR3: CASSSGTSGYEQYF. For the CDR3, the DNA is TGTGCCAGCAGTTCCGGGACTAGCGGTTACGAGCAGTACTTC.

CDR3 sequence (DNA): TGTGCCAGCAGCTTAGGGGGTGGAGGGTTCACCGGGGAGCTGTTTTTT. Its protein is CASSLGGGGFTGELFF. V usage is TRBV7-2 and J usage is TRBJ2-2; weak D call: TRBD2 (6 bases). The CDR3 sequence is 16 residues long. V was shortened by 1 base and J by 4 bases, with 13 bases between the two germline ends. From germline, CDR1 is SGHTA and CDR2 FQGNSA.

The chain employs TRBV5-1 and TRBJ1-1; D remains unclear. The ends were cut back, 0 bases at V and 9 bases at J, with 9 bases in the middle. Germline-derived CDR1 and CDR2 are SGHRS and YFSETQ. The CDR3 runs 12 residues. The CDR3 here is CASSLDNGQAFF. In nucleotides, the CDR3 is TGCGCCAGCAGCTTGGACAACGGACAAGCTTTCTTT.

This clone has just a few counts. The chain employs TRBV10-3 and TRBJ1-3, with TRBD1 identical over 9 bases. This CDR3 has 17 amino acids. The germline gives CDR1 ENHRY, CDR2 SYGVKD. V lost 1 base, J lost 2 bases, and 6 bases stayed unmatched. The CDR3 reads CAISEFNRGLTGNTIYF. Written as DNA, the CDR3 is TGTGCCATCAGTGAGTTTAACAGGGGGCTGACTGGAAACACCATATATTTT.

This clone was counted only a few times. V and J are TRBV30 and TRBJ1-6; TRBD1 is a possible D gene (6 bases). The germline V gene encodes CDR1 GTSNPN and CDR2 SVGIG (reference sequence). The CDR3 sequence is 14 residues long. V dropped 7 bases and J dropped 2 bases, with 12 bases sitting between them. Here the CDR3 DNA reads TGTGCCTACCGTAGGGGGACCTATAATTCACCCCTCCACTTT. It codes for CAYRRGTYNSPLHF.

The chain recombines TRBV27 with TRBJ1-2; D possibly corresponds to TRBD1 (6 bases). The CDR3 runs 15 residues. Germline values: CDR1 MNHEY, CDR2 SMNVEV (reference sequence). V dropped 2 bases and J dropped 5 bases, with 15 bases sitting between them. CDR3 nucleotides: TGTGCCAGCAGTTTAAGTGGGGGCGCAAAATATGGCTACACCTTC. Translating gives CASSLSGGAKYGYTF.

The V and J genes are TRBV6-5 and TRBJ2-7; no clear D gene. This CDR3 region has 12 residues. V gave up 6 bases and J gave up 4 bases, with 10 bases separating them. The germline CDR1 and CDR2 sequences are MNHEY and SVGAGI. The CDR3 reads CASSYVKYEQYF. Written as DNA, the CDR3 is TGTGCCAGCAGCTACGTAAAGTACGAGCAGTACTTC.

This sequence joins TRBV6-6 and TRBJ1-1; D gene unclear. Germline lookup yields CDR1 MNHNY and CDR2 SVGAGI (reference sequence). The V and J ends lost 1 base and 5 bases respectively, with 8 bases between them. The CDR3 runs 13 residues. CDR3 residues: CASSYWRETEAFF. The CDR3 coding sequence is TGTGCCAGCAGTTACTGGAGGGAGACTGAAGCTTTCTTT.

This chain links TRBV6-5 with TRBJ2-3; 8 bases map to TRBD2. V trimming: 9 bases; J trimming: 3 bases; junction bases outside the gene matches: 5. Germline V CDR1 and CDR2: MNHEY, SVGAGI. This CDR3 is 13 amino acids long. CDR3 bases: TGTGCCAGTACGGGAGGGCCGACAGATACGCAGTATTTT. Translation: CASTGGPTDTQYF.

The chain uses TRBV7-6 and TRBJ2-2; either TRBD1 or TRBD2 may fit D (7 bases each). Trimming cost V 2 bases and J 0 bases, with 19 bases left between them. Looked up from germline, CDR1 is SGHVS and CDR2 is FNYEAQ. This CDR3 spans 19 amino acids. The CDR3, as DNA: TGTGCCAGCAGCTTAAGGGGGGGAGTAACAGGGGCGAACACCGGGGAGCTGTTTTTT. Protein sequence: CASSLRGGVTGANTGELFF.